This T cell receptor beta chain was profiled in a study of cytomegalovirus exposure and HLA in healthy donors. General study results and limits: A classifier reportedly called cytomegalovirus status with high sensitivity and specificity. Subsequent analysis showed first-cohort TCR clusters tending to co-occur in some 120 validation repertoires. Around 160 TCR beta chains were listed as cytomegalovirus-associated.

Details on this clone: The antigen is undetermined.

The germline CDR1 and CDR2 sequences are MGHRA and YSYEKL. The CDR3 is 13 amino acids. The V end was cut by 2 bases, the J end by 8 bases, with 9 bases between. Data came from immunoSEQ multiplex PCR; TCRdb stores just in-frame clones and leaves some out. The sample carries 350,000 or so clones, roughly 85% recorded once. Among the 120 subjects of the validation cohort, separate from the approximately 700-subject first cohort, were the donors. The V and J genes are TRBV4-1 and TRBJ1-4; D might be TRBD1 (5 bases). The sequenced sample was PBMCs. This TCR was recovered from a woman in her late teens or twenties in good health and CMV-seronegative. The CDR3, as DNA: TGCGCCAGCAGCCAACTAAGGACAGAAAAACTGTTTTTT. It encodes CASSQLRTEKLFF.